This entry lists 10 T cell receptor beta chains sequenced from one sample in a study of cytomegalovirus exposure and HLA in healthy donors. Vbeta (60) and Jbeta (13) primers were used in the PCR. Generated by immunoSEQ multiplex PCR, the TCRdb table keeps only in-frame clones and is missing some. The sample includes over 130,000 clones, approximately 84% of them seen just once. The sequenced sample was PBMCs. Source of these receptors: a man aged 25-45 years in good health and CMV-seropositive.

The CDR3 DNA reads as TGTGCCAGCAGCTTGGCCGGCAGGGGATCCTACGAGCAGTACTTC. Translating it yields CASSLAGRGSYEQYF. The chain uses TRBV5-5 and TRBJ2-7, with a tentative D call TRBD1 (6 bases). Looked up from germline, CDR1 is SGHKS and CDR2 is YYEKEE (reference sequence). Trimming took off 0 bases at V and 1 base at J, with 11 bases between the two ends. CDR3 length: 15 amino acids.

The chain recombines TRBV15 with TRBJ1-1; D unclear. The germline gives CDR1 LNHNV, CDR2 YYDKDF (reference sequence). Trimming shortened V by 0 bases and J by 3 bases, and 5 bases separated the two germline ends. The CDR3 is 13 residues long. The CDR3 DNA reads as TGTGCCACCAGCAGAGATTCTTACACTGAAGCTTTCTTT. Encoded protein: CATSRDSYTEAFF.

V gene TRBV7-2 combines with J gene TRBJ2-7; D possibly corresponds to TRBD2 (6 bases). The CDR3 is 12 residues long. V was shortened by 6 bases and J by 0 bases, with 6 bases between the two germline ends. Germline assignment: CDR1 SGHTA and CDR2 FQGNSA. The CDR3 region is CASRGGSYEQYF. The DNA for the CDR3 is TGTGCCAGCAGGGGAGGCTCCTACGAGCAGTACTTC.

The V gene is TRBV7-3, the J gene TRBJ2-5, with 10 bases aligning to TRBD2. After removal of 0 bases from V and 5 bases from J, the junction contained 6 bases not matched to a gene. The CDR3 consists of 16 residues. CDR1 and CDR2 (germline): SGHTA, FQGTGA. The CDR3 region is CASSLTSGGARETQYF. For the CDR3, the DNA is TGTGCCAGCAGCTTAACGAGCGGGGGGGCACGGGAGACCCAGTACTTC.

V usage is TRBV7-9 and J usage is TRBJ2-7, with 8 bases aligning to TRBD1. Germline CDR1 is SEHNR and CDR2 is FQNEAQ (reference sequence). V lost 4 bases, J lost 7 bases, and 6 bases stayed unmatched. There are 13 residues in the CDR3. CDR3 loop: CASSSRGLREQYF. CDR3 nucleotide sequence: TGTGCCAGCAGCTCCAGGGGGCTGAGGGAGCAGTACTTC.

This clone was seen a few times. The CDR3: CASSVMERTEAFF. In DNA, the CDR3 is TGCGCCAGCAGCGTAATGGAGAGGACTGAAGCTTTCTTT. V gene TRBV5-1 combines with J gene TRBJ1-1, with no clear D. The ends were cut back, 4 bases at V and 5 bases at J, with 12 bases in the middle. The CDR3 loop spans 13 amino acids. Germline loops: CDR1 SGHRS, CDR2 YFSETQ. Full variable domain (rest looked up from reference TRBV5-1 and TRBJ1-1): KAGVTQTPRYLIKTRGQQVTLSCSPISGHRSVSWYQQTPGQGLQFLFEYFSETQRNKGNFPGRFSGRQFSNSRSEMNVSTLELGDSALYLCASSVMERTEAFFGQGTRLTVV.

To note about this clone: An end of the junction does not agree with germline; a read error may underlie this. The chain recombines TRBV7-9 with TRBJ2-7; 9 bases match TRBD2. The germline V gene encodes CDR1 SEHNR and CDR2 FQNEAQ (reference sequence). This CDR3 is built from 14 residues. This CDR3 reads CSSSLVAGVSEQYF. CDR3 coding DNA: TGTTCCAGCAGCTTAGTAGCGGGGGTAAGCGAGCAGTACTTC.

V is TRBV5-4 and J is TRBJ2-1, with 8 nucleotides matching TRBD1. Germline V lookup: CDR1 SGHNT, CDR2 YYREEE (reference sequence). V lost 3 bases to trimming and J lost 7 bases; unmatched junction nucleotides: 15. The CDR3 runs 17 residues. The CDR3 spells CASSSQGSRGLGNEQFF. The CDR3 DNA reads as TGTGCCAGCAGCTCTCAAGGATCCAGGGGGCTGGGAAATGAGCAGTTCTTC.

The V gene is TRBV15, the J gene TRBJ2-7, with D tentatively TRBD2 (6 bases). V lost 0 bases, J lost 0 bases, and 9 bases lay in between. This CDR3 comprises 15 residues. Germline values: CDR1 LNHNV, CDR2 YYDKDF (reference sequence). The CDR3 DNA follows: TGTGCCACCAGCAGAGATATGGGGGGCTCCTACGAGCAGTACTTC. This translates into CATSRDMGGSYEQYF.

The chain has TRBV28 and TRBJ1-2, with D unresolved. This CDR3 is built from 15 residues. Germline values: CDR1 MDHEN, CDR2 SYDVKM. The germline V and J ends were trimmed by 5 bases and 1 base, with 14 bases remaining between them. The CDR3 spells CASSAVGLVNYGYTF. CDR3 sequence (DNA): TGTGCCAGCAGTGCGGTTGGGTTAGTTAACTATGGCTACACCTTC.